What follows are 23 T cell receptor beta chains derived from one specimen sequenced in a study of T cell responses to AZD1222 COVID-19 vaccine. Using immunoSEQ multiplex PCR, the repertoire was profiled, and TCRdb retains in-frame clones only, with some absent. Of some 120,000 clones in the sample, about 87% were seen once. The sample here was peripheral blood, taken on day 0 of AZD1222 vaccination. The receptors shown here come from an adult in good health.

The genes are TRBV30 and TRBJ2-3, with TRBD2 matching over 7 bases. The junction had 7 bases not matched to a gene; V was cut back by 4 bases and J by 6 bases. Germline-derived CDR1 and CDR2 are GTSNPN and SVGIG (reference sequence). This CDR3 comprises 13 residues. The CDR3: CAWTSGRGDTQYF. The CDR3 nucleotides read TGTGCCTGGACTAGCGGACGGGGGGATACGCAGTATTTT. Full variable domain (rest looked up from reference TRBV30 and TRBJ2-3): SQTIHQWPATLVQPVGSPLSLECTVEGTSNPNLYWYRQAAGRGLQLLFYSVGIGQISSEVPQNLSASRPQDRQFILSSKKLLLSDSGFYLCAWTSGRGDTQYFGPGTRLTVL.

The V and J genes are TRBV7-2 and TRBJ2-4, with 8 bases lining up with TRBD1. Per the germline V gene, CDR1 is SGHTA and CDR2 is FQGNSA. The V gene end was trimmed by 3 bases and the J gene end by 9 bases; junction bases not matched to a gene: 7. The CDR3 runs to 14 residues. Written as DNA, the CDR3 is TGTGCCAGCAGCTTCCAGGGGGCGGAGGGCATTCAGTACTTC. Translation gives CASSFQGAEGIQYF. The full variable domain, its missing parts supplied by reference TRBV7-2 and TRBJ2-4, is GAGVSQSPSNKVTEKGKDVELRCDPISGHTALYWYRQSLGQGLEFLIYFQGNSAPDKSGLPSDRFSAERTGGSVSTLTIQRTQQEDSAVYLCASSFQGAEGIQYFGAGTRLSVL.

Here the CDR3 reads CASSPWGGNTEAFF. The CDR3 nucleotides are TGTGCCAGCAGCCCCTGGGGGGGGAACACTGAAGCTTTCTTT. V and J are TRBV27 and TRBJ1-1, with D possibly TRBD1 on 5 matching bases. Germline V gene data show CDR1 as MNHEY and CDR2 as SMNVEV (reference sequence). V lost 6 bases and J lost 1, with 12 bases in between. The CDR3 loop spans 14 amino acids.

CDR3 nucleotide sequence: TGTGCCAGCAGCCCTGGGGTGGGCACCACAGATACGCAGTATTTT. Translated: CASSPGVGTTDTQYF. V and J are TRBV7-8 and TRBJ2-3; D not certain. Germline loops: CDR1 SGHVS, CDR2 FQNEAQ. The CDR3 has 15 residues. V lost 5 bases and J 2 bases, leaving 14 bases between the germline ends.

The CDR3 sequence is CASSATGSNQPQHF. CDR3 bases: TGCGCCAGCAGCGCAACAGGTAGCAATCAGCCCCAGCATTTT. The rearrangement uses TRBV4-1 and TRBJ1-5; D perhaps matches TRBD1 (5 bases). Per germline, CDR1 MGHRA and CDR2 YSYEKL. The length of the CDR3 is 14 residues. Trimming removed 5 bases from V and 0 bases from J, with 8 bases in between.

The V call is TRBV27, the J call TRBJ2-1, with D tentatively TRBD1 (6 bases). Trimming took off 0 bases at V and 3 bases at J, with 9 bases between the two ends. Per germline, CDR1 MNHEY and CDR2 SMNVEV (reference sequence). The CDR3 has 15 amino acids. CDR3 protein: CASSLSPTGYNEQFF. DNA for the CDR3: TGTGCCAGCAGTTTATCCCCGACAGGCTACAATGAGCAGTTCTTC.

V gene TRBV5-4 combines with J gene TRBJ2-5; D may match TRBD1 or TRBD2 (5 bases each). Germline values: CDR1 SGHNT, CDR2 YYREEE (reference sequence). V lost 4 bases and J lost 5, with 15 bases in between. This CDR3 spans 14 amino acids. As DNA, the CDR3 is TGTGCCAGCAGCCGCGGGCAGGGTGAGGAGACCCAGTACTTC. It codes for CASSRGQGEETQYF.

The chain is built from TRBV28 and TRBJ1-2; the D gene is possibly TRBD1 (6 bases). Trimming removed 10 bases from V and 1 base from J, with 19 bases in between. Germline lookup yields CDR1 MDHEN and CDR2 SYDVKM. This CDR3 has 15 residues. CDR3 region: CATWVGGGFNYGYTF. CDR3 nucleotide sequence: TGTGCCACCTGGGTCGGGGGGGGCTTTAACTATGGCTACACCTTC.

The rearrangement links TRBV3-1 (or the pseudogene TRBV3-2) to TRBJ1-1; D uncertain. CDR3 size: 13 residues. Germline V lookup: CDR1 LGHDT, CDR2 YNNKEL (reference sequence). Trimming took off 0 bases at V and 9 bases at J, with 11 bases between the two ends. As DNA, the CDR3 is TGTGCCAGCAGCCAAGAGATGGGATATCAAGCTTTCTTT. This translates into CASSQEMGYQAFF.

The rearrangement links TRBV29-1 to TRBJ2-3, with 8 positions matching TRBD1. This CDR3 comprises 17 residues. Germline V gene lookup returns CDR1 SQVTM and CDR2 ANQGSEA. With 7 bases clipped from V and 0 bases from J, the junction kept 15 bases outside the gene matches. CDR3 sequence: CSATGGSSPFSTDTQYF. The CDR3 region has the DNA TGCAGCGCTACAGGGGGGTCTTCTCCTTTCAGCACAGATACGCAGTATTTT.

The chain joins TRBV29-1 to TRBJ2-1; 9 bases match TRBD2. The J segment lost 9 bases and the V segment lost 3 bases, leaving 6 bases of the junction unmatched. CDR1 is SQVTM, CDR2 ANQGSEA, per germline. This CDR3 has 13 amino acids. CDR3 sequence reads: CSVEGSGSGEQFF. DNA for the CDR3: TGCAGCGTTGAGGGTAGCGGGAGTGGTGAGCAGTTCTTC.

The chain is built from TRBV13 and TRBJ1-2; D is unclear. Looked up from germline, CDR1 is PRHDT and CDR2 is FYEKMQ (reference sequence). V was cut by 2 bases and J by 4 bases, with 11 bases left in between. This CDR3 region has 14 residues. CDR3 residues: CASSLFQAPYGYTF. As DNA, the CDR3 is TGTGCCAGCAGCTTATTTCAGGCCCCCTATGGCTACACCTTC.

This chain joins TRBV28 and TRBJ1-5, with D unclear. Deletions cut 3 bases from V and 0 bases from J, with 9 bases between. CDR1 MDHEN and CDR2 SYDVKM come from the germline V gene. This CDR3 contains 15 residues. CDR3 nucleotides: TGTGCCAGCAGTTTTCGTAGGGATAGCAATCAGCCCCAGCATTTT. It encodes CASSFRRDSNQPQHF.

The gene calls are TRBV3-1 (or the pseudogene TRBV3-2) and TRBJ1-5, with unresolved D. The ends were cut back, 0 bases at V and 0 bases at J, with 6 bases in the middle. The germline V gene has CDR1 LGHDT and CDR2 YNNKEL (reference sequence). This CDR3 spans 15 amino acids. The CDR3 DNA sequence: TGTGCCAGCAGCCAAGACGCCCATAGCAATCAGCCCCAGCATTTT. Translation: CASSQDAHSNQPQHF.

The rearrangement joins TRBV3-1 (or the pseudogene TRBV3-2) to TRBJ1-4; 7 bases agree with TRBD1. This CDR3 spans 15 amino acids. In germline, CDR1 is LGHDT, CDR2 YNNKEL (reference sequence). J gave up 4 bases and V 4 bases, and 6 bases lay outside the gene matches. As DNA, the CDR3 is TGTGCCAGCAGCCCCTCGACAGGGAGTAATGAAAAACTGTTTTTT. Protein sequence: CASSPSTGSNEKLFF.

This CDR3 is CASSLGQGGLLTEAFF. The CDR3 bases are TGTGCCAGCTCCCTAGGACAGGGAGGCTTGTTGACTGAAGCTTTCTTT. V gene TRBV18 combines with J gene TRBJ1-1; TRBD1 matches 8 bases. Germline V gene data show CDR1 as KGHSH and CDR2 as LQKENI. Trimming removed 6 bases from V and 5 bases from J; junction bases left unmatched: 14. CDR3 size: 16 residues. Supplemented by reference TRBV18 and TRBJ1-1, the full variable domain reads NAGVMQNPRHLVRRRGQEARLRCSPMKGHSHVYWYRQLPEEGLKFMVYLQKENIIDESGMPKERFSAEFPKEGPSILRIQQVVRGDSAAYFCASSLGQGGLLTEAFFGQGTRLTVV.

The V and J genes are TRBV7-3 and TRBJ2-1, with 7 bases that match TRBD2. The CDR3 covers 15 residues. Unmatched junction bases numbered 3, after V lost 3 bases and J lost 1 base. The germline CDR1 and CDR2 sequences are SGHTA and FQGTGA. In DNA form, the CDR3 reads TGTGCCAGCAGCTTCGGACTAGGATCCTACAATGAGCAGTTCTTC. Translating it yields CASSFGLGSYNEQFF.

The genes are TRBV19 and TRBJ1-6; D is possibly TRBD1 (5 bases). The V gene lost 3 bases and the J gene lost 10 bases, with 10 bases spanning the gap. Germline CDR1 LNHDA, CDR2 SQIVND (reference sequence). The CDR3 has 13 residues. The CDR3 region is CASSIGALSPLHF. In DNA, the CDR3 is TGTGCCAGTAGTATCGGGGCCCTATCACCCCTCCACTTT.

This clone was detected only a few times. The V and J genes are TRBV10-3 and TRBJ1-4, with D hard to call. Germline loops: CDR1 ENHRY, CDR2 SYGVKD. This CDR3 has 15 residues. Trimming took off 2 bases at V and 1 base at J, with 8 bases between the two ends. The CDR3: CAISERAETNEKLFF. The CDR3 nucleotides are TGTGCCATCAGTGAGCGGGCAGAAACTAATGAAAAACTGTTTTTT.

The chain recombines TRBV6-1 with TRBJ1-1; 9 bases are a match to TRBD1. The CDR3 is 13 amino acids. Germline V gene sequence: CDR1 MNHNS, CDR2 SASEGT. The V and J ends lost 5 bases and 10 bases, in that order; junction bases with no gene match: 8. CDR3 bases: TGTGCCAGCAGTCGCGGGACAGGGATTAGAGCTTTCTTT. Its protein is CASSRGTGIRAFF.

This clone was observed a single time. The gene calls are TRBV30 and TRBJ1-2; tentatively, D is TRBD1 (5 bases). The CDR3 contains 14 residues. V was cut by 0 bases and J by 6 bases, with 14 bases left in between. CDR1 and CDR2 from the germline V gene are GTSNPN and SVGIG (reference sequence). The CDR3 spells CAWSVYGGGDGYTF. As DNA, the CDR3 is TGTGCCTGGAGTGTCTATGGGGGAGGGGATGGCTACACCTTC. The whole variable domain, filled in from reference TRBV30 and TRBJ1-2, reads SQTIHQWPATLVQPVGSPLSLECTVEGTSNPNLYWYRQAAGRGLQLLFYSVGIGQISSEVPQNLSASRPQDRQFILSSKKLLLSDSGFYLCAWSVYGGGDGYTFGSGTRLTVV.

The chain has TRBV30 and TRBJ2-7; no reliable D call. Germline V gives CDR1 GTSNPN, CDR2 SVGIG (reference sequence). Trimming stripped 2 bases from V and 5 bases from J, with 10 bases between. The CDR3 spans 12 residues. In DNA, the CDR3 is TGTGCCTGGAGTCTGGTGGGTCACGAGCAGTACTTC. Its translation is CAWSLVGHEQYF.

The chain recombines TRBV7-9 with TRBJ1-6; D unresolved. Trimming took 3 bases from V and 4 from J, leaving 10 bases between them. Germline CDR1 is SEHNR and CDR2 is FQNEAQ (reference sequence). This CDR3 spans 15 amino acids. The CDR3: CASSFTTVYNSPLHF. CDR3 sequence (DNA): TGTGCCAGCAGCTTTACTACAGTGTATAATTCACCCCTCCACTTT. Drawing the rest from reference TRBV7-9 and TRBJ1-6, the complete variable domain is DTGVSQNPRHKITKRGQNVTFRCDPISEHNRLYWYRQTLGQGPEFLTYFQNEAQLEKSRLLSDRFSAERPKGSFSTLEIQRTEQGDSAMYLCASSFTTVYNSPLHFGNGTRLTVT.